The rows below give T cell receptor beta chains drawn from one sample of a study of T cells in tuberculosis. Libraries were prepared by immunoSEQ multiplex PCR; TCRdb keeps only in-frame clonotypes and omits some of them. The sample consists of more than 30,000 clones, more than 70% of them appearing once. The sample in question was PBMCs, obtained at tuberculosis diagnosis. The receptor set was obtained from an adult with tuberculosis. Both conserved end residues are part of each CDR3. D genes are given only for firm matches. Clone size is given for some rows only: seen once, a few or many times, or a class if the clone is expanded.

j_call clone_size d_call v_call cdr3_aa cdr3_nt
TRBJ2-4 . . TRBV29-1 CSVISLAKNIQYF TGCAGCGTTATAAGCCTAGCCAAAAACATTCAGTACTTC
TRBJ2-3 once TRBD2 TRBV18 CASSPPGGLTDTQYF TGTGCCAGCTCACCCCCGGGGGGACTCACAGATACGCAGTATTTT
TRBJ2-7 . TRBD2 TRBV28 CASSSSGETSYEQYF TGTGCCAGCAGTTCTAGCGGGGAAACCTCCTACGAGCAGTACTTC
TRBJ2-5 . . TRBV27 CASSFGSPKTQYF TGTGCCAGCAGTTTTGGGAGTCCCAAGACCCAGTACTTC
TRBJ1-5 few TRBD1 TRBV2 CASSEAGQSNQPQHF TGTGCCAGCAGTGAAGCGGGACAGAGCAATCAGCCCCAGCATTTT
TRBJ2-3 . TRBD1 TRBV2 CASSTGALSTDTQYF TGTGCCAGCAGTACAGGGGCTCTCAGCACAGATACGCAGTATTTT
TRBJ1-4 . . TRBV21-1 CASSEGVGEKLFF TGTGCCAGCAGCGAGGGGGTGGGTGAAAAACTGTTTTTT
TRBJ2-1 . . TRBV11-2 CASSLEGDEQFF TGTGCCAGCAGCTTAGAAGGGGATGAGCAGTTCTTC
TRBJ1-1 . . TRBV6-6 CASSYLQTTEAFF TGTGCCAGCAGTTACTTACAGACCACTGAAGCTTTCTTT
TRBJ2-3 . TRBD2 TRBV19 CASSPQTGGARYTQYF TGTGCCAGTAGTCCCCAGACCGGGGGGGCGAGGTACACGCAGTATTTT
TRBJ2-7 . TRBD2 TRBV9 CASSETGLADYEQYF TGTGCCAGCAGCGAAACGGGACTAGCGGACTACGAGCAGTACTTC
TRBJ2-7 . . TRBV9 CASSDGVAPSYEQYF TGTGCCAGCAGCGACGGGGTAGCGCCCTCCTACGAGCAGTACTTC
TRBJ1-1 . . TRBV27 CASSLSDSDTEAFF TGTGCCAGCAGTTTATCCGACAGTGACACTGAAGCTTTCTTT
TRBJ2-7 few TRBD2 TRBV5-1 CASSLGTSGGYEQYF TGCGCCAGCAGCTTAGGGACTAGCGGAGGCTACGAGCAGTACTTC
TRBJ2-4 . TRBD2 TRBV2 CASTSSGGRGLVKNIQYF TGTGCCAGCACCTCTAGCGGGGGGCGGGGTTTGGTCAAAAACATTCAGTACTTC
TRBJ1-1 . TRBD1 TRBV19 CASSRGDRNTEAFF TGTGCCAGTAGTCGCGGGGACAGGAACACTGAAGCTTTCTTT
TRBJ2-4 few TRBD2 TRBV12-5 CASGPGIAGGRAKNIQYF TGTGCTAGTGGTCCCGGAATAGCGGGGGGTAGAGCCAAAAACATTCAGTACTTC
TRBJ2-3 once . TRBV2 CASSEGGLSTDTQYF TGTGCCAGCAGTGAGGGGGGTCTGAGCACAGATACGCAGTATTTT
TRBJ2-5 . . TRBV5-1 CASSLNAGVETQYF TGCGCCAGCAGCTTGAATGCAGGGGTGGAGACCCAGTACTTC
TRBJ2-4 . TRBD1 TRBV29-1 CSVAGTENIQYF TGCAGCGTTGCCGGGACAGAAAACATTCAGTACTTC
TRBJ2-5 once TRBD2 TRBV7-3 CASSLKQITSGTSQETQYF TGTGCCAGCAGCTTAAAACAAATTACTAGCGGAACTTCCCAAGAGACCCAGTACTTC
TRBJ2-3 . . TRBV5-4 CASSSHTDTQYF TGTGCCAGCAGCTCCCATACAGATACGCAGTATTTT
TRBJ2-5 . . TRBV10-3 CAISESKGTQGGQYF TGTGCCATCAGTGAGTCGAAAGGTACCCAGGGAGGCCAGTACTTC
TRBJ2-1 . TRBD1 TRBV19 CASSADRGQLNEQFF TGTGCCAGTAGTGCCGACAGGGGACAACTTAATGAGCAGTTCTTC
TRBJ2-6 once . TRBV5-1 CASMSSGANVLTF TGCGCCAGCATGAGCTCTGGGGCCAACGTCCTGACTTTC
TRBJ2-3 . TRBD2 TRBV27 CASTPLGTSGRTDTQYF TGTGCCAGCACCCCACTCGGGACTAGCGGGAGAACAGATACGCAGTATTTT
TRBJ1-1 . . TRBV10-3 CAISDLELNTEAFF TGTGCCATCAGTGATCTCGAGTTAAACACTGAAGCTTTCTTT
TRBJ2-3 . . TRBV5-1 CASSLQATSTDTQYF TGCGCCAGCAGCTTACAGGCCACTAGCACAGATACGCAGTATTTT
TRBJ2-7 . TRBD2 TRBV5-1 CASSLGASGSYEQYF TGCGCCAGCAGCTTGGGAGCTAGCGGATCGTACGAGCAGTACTTC
TRBJ2-7 . . TRBV6-6 CASSPSGYEQYF TGTGCCAGCAGTCCCTCGGGCTACGAGCAGTACTTC
TRBJ1-1 . . TRBV7-3 CASSLMAVEASGAFF TGTGCCAGCAGCTTAATGGCGGTTGAGGCCTCTGGAGCTTTCTTT
TRBJ1-4 . . TRBV4-1 CASRGGAGANEKLFF TGCGCCAGCAGGGGGGGGGCAGGGGCTAATGAAAAACTGTTTTTT
TRBJ2-7 . . TRBV2 CASSAPQTRGYEQYF TGTGCCAGCAGTGCCCCTCAGACTAGGGGCTACGAGCAGTACTTC
TRBJ2-5 . . TRBV10-3 CAISESDSSQETQYF TGTGCCATCAGTGAGTCTGACAGTTCCCAAGAGACCCAGTACTTC
TRBJ1-1 once . TRBV5-1 CASSLSSTEAFF TGCGCCAGCAGCTTGTCTTCCACTGAAGCTTTCTTT
TRBJ2-1 . TRBD2 TRBV5-1 CASSDEREGGNEQFF TGCGCCAGCAGCGATGAGCGGGAGGGAGGGAATGAGCAGTTCTTC
TRBJ2-2 . . TRBV27 CASRRGEIGTGELFF TGTGCCAGCAGACGCGGGGAAATAGGCACCGGGGAGCTGTTTTTT
TRBJ1-1 . . TRBV5-1 CASSLQGSGTEAFF TGCGCCAGCAGCCTGCAGGGTTCTGGCACTGAAGCTTTCTTT